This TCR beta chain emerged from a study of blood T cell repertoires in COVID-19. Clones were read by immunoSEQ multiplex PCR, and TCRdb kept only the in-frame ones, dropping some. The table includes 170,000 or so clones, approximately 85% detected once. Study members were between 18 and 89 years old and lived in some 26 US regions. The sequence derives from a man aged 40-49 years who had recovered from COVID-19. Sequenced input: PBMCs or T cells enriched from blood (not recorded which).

The CDR3 DNA reads TGTGCCAGCAGCTTAAGGAGATCTAGCACAGATACGCAGTATTTT. Residues: CASSLRRSSTDTQYF. The rearrangement links TRBV7-2 to TRBJ2-3; D ambiguous. The CDR3 sequence is 15 residues long. With 2 bases removed from V and 0 bases from J, the gap between germline ends came to 9 bases. The germline V gene has CDR1 SGHTA and CDR2 FQGNSA.